The 27 T cell receptor beta chains given below trace back to one sample, sequenced in a study of blood T cell repertoires in COVID-19. Clones were sequenced by immunoSEQ multiplex PCR, and TCRdb holds only the in-frame ones, with some missing. The table shows approximately 240,000 clones, with roughly 80% occurring only once. Sequencing used peripheral blood. Receptors originate from an older woman who had recovered from COVID-19.

In DNA, the CDR3 is TGTGCCATCAGCAATACAGGGACTAATGGCTACACCTTC. It specifies CAISNTGTNGYTF. The chain uses TRBV10-3 and TRBJ1-2; the D gene is possibly TRBD1 (6 bases). In germline, CDR1 is ENHRY, CDR2 SYGVKD. CDR3 length: 13 residues. V was cut by 6 bases and J by 6 bases, with 14 bases left in between.

This clone was recorded many times. This chain joins TRBV10-3 and TRBJ1-6, with D possibly TRBD1 on 5 matching bases. With 7 bases removed from V and 7 bases from J, the gap between germline ends came to 14 bases. The CDR3 runs to 14 residues. CDR1 is ENHRY and CDR2 is SYGVKD in the germline V gene. CDR3 residues: CAIMDNVGNSPLHF. CDR3 bases: TGTGCCATCATGGACAACGTGGGGAATTCACCCCTCCACTTT.

The chain employs TRBV24-1 and TRBJ2-1; TRBD2 matches 11 bases. Germline V gene lookup returns CDR1 KGHDR and CDR2 SFDVKD. J lost 1 base, V lost 5 bases, and 3 bases had no gene match. The CDR3 extends over 16 amino acids. In DNA form, the CDR3 reads TGTGCCACCAGTGGAACTAGCGGGGGTTCCTACAATGAGCAGTTCTTC. Its protein is CATSGTSGGSYNEQFF.

The chain couples TRBV29-1 to TRBJ2-1; a possible D gene is TRBD1 (6 bases). Trimming left V 6 bases short and J 7 bases short, with 10 bases between. Germline values: CDR1 SQVTM, CDR2 ANQGSEA. The CDR3 loop spans 11 amino acids. CDR3 coding DNA: TGCAGCGTGCGCACAGGGAATGAGCAGTTCTTC. This translates into CSVRTGNEQFF.

A word on this clone: This sample also contains other DNA sequences that code for the same CDR3. This chain connects TRBV3-1 (or the pseudogene TRBV3-2) to TRBJ2-5; TRBD2 matches 12 bases. The V gene's germline CDR1 is LGHDT and CDR2 YNNKEL (reference sequence). This CDR3 is built from 16 residues. The ends lost 5 bases at V and 2 bases at J; junction bases unmatched: 6. The CDR3 spells CASSTRTSGEQETQYF. CDR3 nucleotides: TGTGCCAGCAGCACCCGGACTAGCGGGGAGCAAGAGACCCAGTACTTC.

V gene TRBV6-6 combines with J gene TRBJ2-3; D is unresolved. Germline V gene sequence: CDR1 MNHNY, CDR2 SVGAGI (reference sequence). This CDR3 is built from 14 residues. With 5 bases removed from V and 0 bases from J, the gap between germline ends came to 9 bases. Here the CDR3 reads CASSRVTSTDTQYF. DNA for the CDR3: TGTGCCAGCAGTAGAGTTACTAGCACAGATACGCAGTATTTT.

The chain is built from TRBV6-1 and TRBJ2-5; 7 bases are shared with TRBD1. Germline-derived CDR1 and CDR2 are MNHNS and SASEGT. The CDR3 is 19 residues long. J was trimmed by 5 bases and V by 0 bases; bases with no gene match: 18. DNA of the CDR3: TGTGCCAGCAGTGAAGCGGCCTTCGTGACAGGGAAGAATTCTGAGACCCAGTACTTC. The encoded protein is CASSEAAFVTGKNSETQYF.

The chain combines TRBV3-1 (or the pseudogene TRBV3-2) with TRBJ2-1, with 7 bases lining up with TRBD2. CDR3 length equals 13 residues. V shed 1 base and J 10 bases; nucleotides not matched to a gene: 4. Looked up from germline, CDR1 is LGHDT and CDR2 is YNNKEL (reference sequence). CDR3 nucleotide sequence: TGTGCCAGCAGCCAAGGACAAGCGGGGGAGCAGTTCTTC. Its translation is CASSQGQAGEQFF.

In its sample, this clone was seen a few times. The chain recombines TRBV6-5 with TRBJ1-2, with D possibly being TRBD1 (6 bases). The length of the CDR3 is 13 residues. Trimming pared 6 bases from V and 8 bases from J, leaving 16 bases between. The germline V gene encodes CDR1 MNHEY and CDR2 SVGAGI. CDR3 sequence reads: CASSRTLRGGYTF. In DNA form, the CDR3 reads TGTGCCAGCAGCCGTACCCTCAGGGGAGGCTACACCTTC.

This clone was observed a few times. The rearrangement uses TRBV18 and TRBJ1-4; D gene unclear. V lost 3 bases and J 3 bases, leaving 17 bases between the germline ends. Germline CDR1 KGHSH, CDR2 LQKENI. CDR3 length: 17 amino acids. The CDR3 DNA reads as TGTGCCAGCTCACCGCAACAGTCCTACCCGGCTAATGAAAAACTGTTTTTT. Translation: CASSPQQSYPANEKLFF.

V is TRBV7-9 and J is TRBJ2-7; D may be TRBD2 (5 bases). V lost 1 base and J lost 5, with 18 bases in between. The germline gives CDR1 SEHNR, CDR2 FQNEAQ (reference sequence). The CDR3 length is 16 residues. The CDR3 loop is CASSLGASGSPDEQYF. The CDR3 nucleotides read TGTGCCAGCAGCTTAGGAGCCAGCGGATCGCCGGACGAGCAGTACTTC.

The chain uses TRBV11-2 and TRBJ2-7; TRBD1 is a possible D gene (7 bases). V was cut by 6 bases and J by 4 bases, with 10 bases left in between. The CDR3 consists of 12 residues. Germline values: CDR1 SGHAT, CDR2 FQNNGV. The CDR3 region has the DNA TGTGCCAGCAGACCAGGGGGGTACGAGCAGTACTTC. This sequence encodes CASRPGGYEQYF.

V and J are TRBV4-1 and TRBJ1-2; no definite D call. The germline V gene encodes CDR1 MGHRA and CDR2 YSYEKL. V lost 0 bases to trimming and J lost 8 bases, with 10 bases between them. The CDR3 totals 13 residues. CDR3 sequence: CASSQETVGGYTF. The CDR3 DNA is TGCGCCAGCAGCCAAGAGACCGTGGGCGGCTACACCTTC.

The V call is TRBV6-2 or TRBV6-3, the J call TRBJ2-1; 9 bases are shared with TRBD1. Germline CDR1 and CDR2: MNHEY and SVGEGT. This CDR3 has 15 residues. The trim removed 5 bases at V and 8 bases at J, leaving 10 bases unmatched. CDR3 in DNA: TGTGCCAGCAGTAAACCCGGGACAGGGACCGATGAGCAGTTCTTC. This translates into CASSKPGTGTDEQFF.

The chain links TRBV4-2 to TRBJ2-7; TRBD1 matches at 7 bases. With 5 bases clipped from V and 3 bases from J, the junction kept 10 bases outside the gene matches. Germline V gene sequence: CDR1 LGHNA, CDR2 YNFKEQ. The length of the CDR3 is 15 residues. In DNA form, the CDR3 reads TGTGCCAGCAGCTCCCGGGAAGGGGGCCTCTACGAGCAGTACTTC. Translating it yields CASSSREGGLYEQYF.

This chain uses TRBV5-6 with TRBJ1-6; D perhaps matches TRBD1 (5 bases). CDR1 is SGHDT, CDR2 YYEEEE, per germline. The CDR3 is made up of 13 amino acids. The V end was cut by 0 bases, the J end by 11 bases, with 9 bases between. The CDR3 sequence: CASSLGQRTPLHF. The DNA of the CDR3 is TGTGCCAGCAGCTTGGGACAGAGAACACCCCTCCACTTT.

The chain is built from TRBV9 and TRBJ2-7; 12 bases line up with TRBD2. The germline V gene encodes CDR1 SGDLS and CDR2 YYNGEE. This CDR3 is built from 15 residues. Trimming took 4 bases from V and 2 from J; bases not matched to a gene: 4. The CDR3 is CASSTTSGGPYEQYF. DNA of the CDR3: TGTGCCAGCAGCACGACTAGCGGGGGTCCCTACGAGCAGTACTTC.

The genes are TRBV11-2 and TRBJ1-2; 7 positions match TRBD1. This CDR3 has 13 amino acids. Germline V gene lookup returns CDR1 SGHAT and CDR2 FQNNGV. The ends lost 5 bases at V and 7 bases at J; junction bases unmatched: 7. CDR3 amino acids: CASSRQGVGGYTF. Written as DNA, the CDR3 is TGTGCCAGCAGCCGACAGGGAGTAGGTGGCTACACCTTC. The variable domain in full, with the rest retrieved from reference TRBV11-2 and TRBJ1-2, is EAGVAQSPRYKIIEKRQSVAFWCNPISGHATLYWYQQILGQGPKLLIQFQNNGVVDDSQLPKDRFSAERLKGVDSTLKIQPAKLEDSAVYLCASSRQGVGGYTFGSGTRLTVV.

The chain combines TRBV7-2 with TRBJ2-1; TRBD1 is a possible D gene (5 bases). The CDR3 is 14 amino acids. Germline V gene sequence: CDR1 SGHTA, CDR2 FQGNSA. Trimming pared 3 bases from V and 1 base from J, leaving 7 bases between. The CDR3 DNA reads TGTGCCAGCAGCTTCAGGGTTTCCTACAATGAGCAGTTCTTC. It codes for CASSFRVSYNEQFF.

The rearrangement joins TRBV4-3 to TRBJ1-6, with no clear D. The CDR3 is 15 residues long. Trimming pared 0 bases from V and 7 bases from J, leaving 10 bases between. Germline values: CDR1 LGHNA, CDR2 YSLEER. CDR3 protein: CASSQDIVKNSPLHF. The CDR3 DNA sequence: TGCGCCAGCAGCCAAGATATAGTTAAGAATTCACCCCTCCACTTT.

The rearrangement uses TRBV6-2 or TRBV6-3 and TRBJ2-7; 13 bases line up with TRBD2. Per the germline V gene, CDR1 is MNHEY and CDR2 is SVGEGT. V trimming: 2 bases; J trimming: 5 bases; junction bases outside the gene matches: 3. CDR3 size: 15 residues. CDR3 coding DNA: TGTGCCAGCAGTTACAGACTAGCGGGGGGCCACGAGCAGTACTTC. Protein product: CASSYRLAGGHEQYF.

This chain uses TRBV30 with TRBJ1-6; perhaps TRBD1 as D (6 bases). CDR3 length: 12 residues. The germline gives CDR1 GTSNPN, CDR2 SVGIG (reference sequence). Trimming took off 4 bases at V and 7 bases at J, with 8 bases between the two ends. This chain's CDR3 is CAWNRDNSPLHF. The CDR3 bases are TGTGCCTGGAACAGGGACAATTCACCCCTCCACTTT.

This chain joins TRBV5-1 and TRBJ2-3, with 8 bases aligning to TRBD1. This CDR3 spans 16 amino acids. V dropped 4 bases and J dropped 4; count of bases not matched to a gene: 11. Germline values: CDR1 SGHRS, CDR2 YFSETQ. CDR3 bases: TGCGCCAGCAGCCAACGGACAGGGAAGGTCCCAGATACGCAGTATTTT. This codes for CASSQRTGKVPDTQYF.

The chain combines TRBV6-5 with TRBJ2-5; possible D gene TRBD1, 5 bases. In germline, CDR1 is MNHEY, CDR2 SVGAGI. The CDR3 contains 13 residues. V dropped 0 bases and J dropped 4 bases, with 6 bases sitting between them. CDR3 in DNA: TGTGCCAGCAGTTACTCTAGGGGAGAGACCCAGTACTTC. Residues: CASSYSRGETQYF.

CDR3 sequence reads: CASGSPGTGDDYGYTF. The DNA for the CDR3 is TGTGCTAGTGGTTCCCCTGGGACAGGGGACGACTATGGCTACACCTTC. V and J are TRBV12-5 and TRBJ1-2; 10 bases align to TRBD1. Per the germline V gene, CDR1 is LGHNT and CDR2 is FRNRAP. CDR3 length: 16 amino acids. With V trimmed by 4 bases and J by 3 bases, 8 bases remained unmatched.

V gene TRBV5-5 combines with J gene TRBJ1-2; 12 positions agree with TRBD1. Trimming at V came to 1 base and at J to 3 bases, leaving 4 bases not matched to a gene. The CDR3 has 16 amino acids. Germline V gene sequence: CDR1 SGHKS, CDR2 YYEKEE (reference sequence). As DNA, the CDR3 is TGTGCCAGCAGCTTGAAGGGACAGGGGGCAGACTATGGCTACACCTTC. The encoded protein is CASSLKGQGADYGYTF.

The count of this clone is one. The genes are TRBV3-1 (or the pseudogene TRBV3-2) and TRBJ2-1; 12 bases align to TRBD2. CDR1 LGHDT and CDR2 YNNKEL come from the germline V gene (reference sequence). The V segment lost 4 bases and the J segment 7 bases; nucleotides outside the gene matches: 8. The CDR3 is 16 residues long. The CDR3 spells CASSPRLAGALNEQFF. In nucleotides, the CDR3 is TGTGCCAGCAGCCCGAGACTAGCGGGGGCATTGAATGAGCAGTTCTTC.